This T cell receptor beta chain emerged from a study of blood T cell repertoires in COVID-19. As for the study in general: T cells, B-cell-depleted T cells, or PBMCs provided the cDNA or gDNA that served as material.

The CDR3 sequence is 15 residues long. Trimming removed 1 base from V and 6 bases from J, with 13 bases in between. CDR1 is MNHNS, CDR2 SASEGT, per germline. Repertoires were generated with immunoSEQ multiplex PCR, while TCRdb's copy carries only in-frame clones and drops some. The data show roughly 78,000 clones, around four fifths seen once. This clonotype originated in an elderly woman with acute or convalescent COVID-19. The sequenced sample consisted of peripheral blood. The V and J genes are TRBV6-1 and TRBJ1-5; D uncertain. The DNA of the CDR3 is TGTGCCAGCAGTGAAGGTCTTGGAGGGTCTCAGCCCCAGCATTTT. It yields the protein CASSEGLGGSQPQHF.